This TCR beta chain was recorded in a study of blood T cells in healthy people across ages. PCR was performed a second time for roughly 7 to 12 cycles using a sample-barcoded 5' primer and a J-beta primer mix. TCRdb reprocessed the 5' RACE reads with MiXCR, giving one entry per CDR3 protein. The sample lists about 1.5 million distinct CDR3 sequences, roughly 43% occurring once. CDR3 length: 14 amino acids. Germline-derived CDR1 and CDR2 are DFQATT and SNEGSKA (reference sequence). The V gene is TRBV20-1, the J gene TRBJ2-4; 8 bases map to TRBD1. The J call may not be correct, given that the DNA end is closer to TRBJ2-7. The sequenced sample consisted of blood. The origin of this receptor is a woman between 18 and 29 years old in good health. The CDR3 nucleotides are TGCAGTGCTAGAGATCATGGCAGGGGGCGCGAGCAGTACTTC. Protein product: CSARDHGRGREQYF.